Reported below is one T cell receptor beta chain. Its antigen is currently unknown. Germline CDR1 reads SGHVS; CDR2 reads FNYEAQ. The ends were cut back, 0 bases at V and 2 bases at J, with 19 bases in the middle. The CDR3 loop spans 18 amino acids. Every donor had blood drawn once into heparin, roughly 100 mL on average. Researchers reported sorting CD4+ naive, central memory, regulatory and stem cell-like memory cells via CD45RO/CCR7/CD25/CD127/CD95/CD27. This record belongs to a study of beta chain features in type 1 diabetes. Notes on the study in general: For cells with high TCR expression, cDNA sequencing could yield over-representation.

Isolated RNA was reverse transcribed in full, so expressed TCRB transcripts were sequenced. Produced via immunoSEQ multiplex PCR; TCRdb's table is partial and in-frame only. Of under 900,000 clones in the sample, 17% are singletons; the top ten hold 0.02% to 0.03%. The rearrangement uses TRBV7-6 and TRBJ1-2, with TRBD1 as a possible D gene (6 bases). The material sequenced was naive CD4+ T cells from blood. This receptor was taken from a woman aged 18-30 years in good health. In DNA, the CDR3 is TGTGCCAGCAGCTTAGCGCCACAGGGACGGATCACAAACTATGGCTACACCTTC. Protein product: CASSLAPQGRITNYGYTF.